This is a list of T cell receptor beta chains from one sample in a study of cytomegalovirus exposure and HLA in healthy donors. The data were produced by immunoSEQ multiplex PCR, yet TCRdb's version contains in-frame clones alone and is incomplete. The repertoire holds 150,000 to 200,000 clones, with almost 80% as singletons. Sample: PBMCs. Every receptor here comes from a man between 50 and 59 years old in good health and CMV-seropositive. Each CDR3 is given with its conserved first and last residue. D genes are given only for firm matches. A clone size is listed for some rows: how often the clone was seen (once, few, many), or a class if it is expanded.

NA,TRBV7-5,TRBJ2-1,once,CARSETSSYNEQFF,TGTGCCAGAAGCGAAACGAGCTCCTACAATGAGCAGTTCTTC
TRBD1,TRBV7-2,TRBJ1-5,NA,CASNPGQGASQPQHF,TGTGCCAGCAACCCGGGACAGGGGGCGAGTCAGCCCCAGCATTTT
TRBD2,TRBV19,TRBJ2-1,NA,CASSIDSGGFYNEQFF,TGTGCCAGTAGTATCGATAGCGGGGGGTTTTACAATGAGCAGTTCTTC
NA,TRBV14,TRBJ2-1,NA,CASSQGSYNEQFF,TGTGCCAGCAGCCAAGGGAGCTACAATGAGCAGTTCTTC
TRBD1,TRBV28,TRBJ1-4,NA,CASSPPDRGVKKLFF,TGTGCCAGCAGTCCCCCGGACAGGGGAGTCAAGAAACTGTTTTTT
TRBD1,TRBV6-6,TRBJ2-3,once,CASSYGTGITDTQYF,TGTGCCAGCAGTTACGGGACAGGGATTACAGATACGCAGTATTTT
NA,TRBV2,TRBJ1-4,NA,CASSTRIDSSTNEKLFF,TGTGCCAGCAGTACCCGCATAGACAGTTCAACTAATGAAAAACTGTTTTTT
TRBD1,TRBV5-1,TRBJ2-1,NA,CASSLGLSWDRGIYNEQFF,TGCGCCAGCAGCTTGGGTCTTAGCTGGGACAGGGGTATTTACAATGAGCAGTTCTTC
NA,TRBV30,TRBJ2-3,NA,CAWSGGGAGKDTQYF,TGTGCCTGGAGCGGAGGGGGCGCGGGGAAAGATACGCAGTATTTT
TRBD1,TRBV5-1,TRBJ1-2,NA,CASFPGTGGGYGYTF,TGCGCCAGCTTCCCTGGAACAGGGGGGGGATATGGCTACACCTTC
TRBD1,TRBV7-9,TRBJ1-1,once,CASSAGQGGTEAFF,TGTGCCAGCAGCGCGGGGCAGGGGGGCACTGAAGCTTTCTTT
NA,TRBV18,TRBJ2-1,once,CASSSRDTPYNEQFF,TGTGCCAGCTCATCCCGGGACACCCCCTACAATGAGCAGTTCTTC
NA,TRBV11-2,TRBJ1-6,NA,CASSSTGPSSPLHF,TGTGCCAGCAGCTCTACAGGGCCCAGTTCACCCCTCCACTTT
TRBD1,TRBV19,TRBJ1-5,NA,CASKPRRDRGHNQPQHF,TGTGCCAGTAAGCCTAGGAGGGACAGGGGACACAATCAGCCCCAGCATTTT
TRBD1,TRBV4-1,TRBJ1-2,NA,CASSHPQDRDDNYGYTF,TGCGCCAGCAGCCACCCCCAAGACAGGGACGATAACTATGGCTACACCTTC
NA,TRBV6-5,TRBJ1-4,once,CASSQTGSEKLFF,TGTGCCAGCAGTCAAACAGGGAGTGAAAAACTGTTTTTT
NA,TRBV6-1,TRBJ1-6,once,CASSGGRVNSPLHF,TGTGCCAGCAGTGGGGGCAGGGTCAATTCACCCCTCCACTTT
TRBD1,TRBV11-3,TRBJ2-7,NA,CASSSGTGSYEQYF,TGTGCCAGCAGCTCCGGGACAGGGTCCTACGAGCAGTACTTC
TRBD1,TRBV19,TRBJ1-1,once,CASSRGTGRSNTEAFF,TGTGCCAGTAGTCGTGGGACAGGGAGATCGAACACTGAGGCTTTCTTT
NA,TRBV7-3,TRBJ2-4,NA,CASSLGGKAKNIQYF,TGTGCCAGCAGCCTGGGCGGGAAAGCCAAAAACATTCAGTACTTC
TRBD1,TRBV7-9,TRBJ1-2,NA,CASGTTGTGYTF,TGTGCCAGCGGCACGACAGGGACCGGCTACACCTTC
TRBD1,TRBV5-8,TRBJ2-7,NA,CASSADRGRDYEQYF,TGTGCCAGCAGCGCGGACAGGGGTCGAGACTACGAGCAGTACTTC
TRBD2,TRBV19,TRBJ2-5,NA,CASSPGGRSQETQYF,TGTGCCAGTTCTCCCGGGGGGAGAAGTCAAGAGACCCAGTACTTC
NA,TRBV6-6,TRBJ2-3,NA,CASSYVGGTDTQYF,TGTGCCAGCAGTTACGTAGGGGGCACAGATACGCAGTATTTT
TRBD1,TRBV4-2,TRBJ1-6,NA,CASSQETGQVNSPLHF,TGTGCCAGCAGCCAAGAGACGGGACAGGTCAATTCACCCCTCCACTTT
TRBD1,TRBV4-3,TRBJ1-5,NA,CASSQGAKGAGQPQHF,TGCGCCAGCAGCCAAGGTGCAAAGGGGGCGGGTCAGCCCCAGCATTTT
TRBD1,TRBV25-1,TRBJ1-3,NA,CASSVSRGRVNTIYF,TGTGCCAGCAGTGTGTCCAGGGGGCGAGTAAACACCATATATTTT
NA,TRBV28,TRBJ1-2,NA,CASSLTGGTSYGYTF,TGTGCCAGCAGTTTGACGGGGGGAACCTCCTATGGCTACACCTTC
NA,TRBV7-2,TRBJ1-1,NA,CASLQRREATEAFF,TGTGCCAGCCTCCAACGGAGGGAAGCCACTGAAGCTTTCTTT
NA,TRBV7-8,TRBJ1-1,NA,CASSLGLSTEAFF,TGTGCCAGCAGCTTAGGGCTCAGCACTGAAGCTTTCTTT
TRBD1,TRBV5-1,TRBJ1-2,NA,CASSSEVNRGSYGYTF,TGCGCCAGCAGCTCAGAAGTAAACAGGGGGTCCTATGGCTACACCTTC
NA,TRBV2,TRBJ2-5,NA,CASNFARDSIRETQYF,TGTGCCAGCAATTTCGCTCGGGACTCGATTAGAGAGACCCAGTACTTC
NA,TRBV6-5,TRBJ2-7,NA,CASSRFGDSRYEQYF,TGTGCCAGCAGCCGATTCGGGGACTCCCGCTACGAGCAGTACTTC
NA,TRBV6-1,TRBJ1-2,NA,CASSEVRGTNYGYTF,TGTGCCAGCAGTGAAGTCCGCGGGACCAACTATGGCTACACCTTC
TRBD2,TRBV5-1,TRBJ2-3,NA,CASSLGLAGGAGTDTQYF,TGCGCCAGCAGCTTGGGGCTAGCGGGGGGGGCTGGCACAGATACGCAGTATTTT
TRBD1,TRBV6-1,TRBJ1-4,NA,CASSEQQGSNEKLFF,TGTGCCAGCAGTGAACAACAGGGGTCGAATGAAAAACTGTTTTTT
NA,TRBV4-1,TRBJ1-1,NA,CASSHGLLGNTEAFF,TGCGCCAGCAGCCACGGACTGCTAGGGAACACTGAAGCTTTCTTT
NA,TRBV9,TRBJ1-3,few,CASSTDLNTIYF,TGTGCCAGCAGCACGGACTTAAACACCATATATTTT
NA,TRBV7-9,TRBJ2-3,NA,CSSSFWSAAGDTQYF,TGTTCCAGCAGCTTTTGGTCAGCAGCGGGAGATACGCAGTATTTT
TRBD2,TRBV27,TRBJ2-1,NA,CASTPTVAGGRARHEQFF,TGTGCCAGCACCCCTACGGTAGCGGGGGGGCGCGCACGGCATGAGCAGTTCTTC
TRBD2,TRBV7-2,TRBJ2-5,NA,CASSLWTRGETQYF,TGTGCCAGCAGCTTATGGACTAGAGGAGAGACCCAGTACTTC
NA,TRBV4-1,TRBJ1-4,NA,CASSTAGRRDEKLFF,TGCGCCAGCAGCACGGCCGGCAGGCGGGACGAAAAACTGTTTTTT
NA,TRBV7-2,TRBJ2-1,NA,CASTILGEQFF,TGTGCCAGCACCATACTAGGCGAGCAGTTCTTC
NA,TRBV6-5,TRBJ1-1,many,CASSYFGGATEAFF,TGTGCCAGCAGTTACTTCGGGGGGGCCACTGAAGCTTTCTTT